This TCR gamma chain was sequenced during a study of gamma-delta chains in newborns, infants, children. At the level of the study: Polyclonal expansion of innate γδ T cells after birth follows microbial exposure.

TCRdb reanalysed the reads via CATT. The table lists around 490 gamma-chain clones, around 40% of them singletons, with approximately 40% in the top ten. About this clone: This may be a read error, as it is one base from a much larger clone.

CDR3 length: 10 residues. The sequencing input was blood. Without a V gene call, the J gene is given as TRGJ1 or TRGJ2. This TCR was sampled from a child who was a newborn, infant or young child, either healthy, febrile or measles-vaccinated (not recorded which). CDR3 coding DNA: TGTGCCACCTTGGAGTGGAAGAAACTCTTT. Translated, it gives CATLEWKKLF.